Included here is one T cell receptor (beta chain) sequence, with context. The data were obtained in a study of blood T cell repertoires in COVID-19. Enrollment of patients from Seattle took place during active infection, with longitudinal follow-up. Profiling relied on immunoSEQ multiplex PCR, and the TCRdb table lists in-frame clones only, not all of them. The sample lists some 200,000 clones, around 84% occurring once. The length of the CDR3 is 15 residues. In germline, CDR1 is SGHTA, CDR2 FQGTGA. The V gene lost 5 bases and the J gene lost 4 bases, with 17 bases spanning the gap. The chain links TRBV7-3 to TRBJ1-2, with TRBD1 as a possible D gene (6 bases). The receptor was isolated from a woman aged 70-85 years with COVID-19, enrolled during active disease. Source material: peripheral blood. CDR3 region: CASSPRGGGGYGYTF. CDR3 coding DNA: TGTGCCAGCAGCCCCCGAGGAGGGGGGGGCTATGGCTACACCTTC.